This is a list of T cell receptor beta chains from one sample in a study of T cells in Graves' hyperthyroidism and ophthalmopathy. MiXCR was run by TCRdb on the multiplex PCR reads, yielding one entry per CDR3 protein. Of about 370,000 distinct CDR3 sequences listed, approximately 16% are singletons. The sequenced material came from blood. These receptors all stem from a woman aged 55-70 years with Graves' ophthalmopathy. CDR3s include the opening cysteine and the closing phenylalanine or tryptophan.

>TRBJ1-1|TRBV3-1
CASSSGDEKAFF
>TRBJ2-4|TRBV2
CASRRTSSLAKNIQYF
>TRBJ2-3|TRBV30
CAWSVHADLTDTQYF
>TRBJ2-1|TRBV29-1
CSVEFRDRVSYNEQFF
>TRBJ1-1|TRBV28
CASKGDTEAFF
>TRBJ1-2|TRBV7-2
CASSLARRALNYGYTF
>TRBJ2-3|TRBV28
CASSPVRLAGHTDTQYF
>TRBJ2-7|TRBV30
CAWSAVGDRGYEQYF
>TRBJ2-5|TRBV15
CATSRDRGTEETQYF
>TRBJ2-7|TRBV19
CASKRQGADEQYF
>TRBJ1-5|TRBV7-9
CASSLAGSGPQHF
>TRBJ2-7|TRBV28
CASSPTSGGTYEQYF
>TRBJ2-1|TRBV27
CASSLSPSRNEQFF